The 27 T cell receptor beta chains below all came from one sample that was sequenced in a study of blood T cell repertoires in COVID-19 (dated by TCRdb to the early 2020s). Receptors were amplified or captured by the immunoSEQ multiplex PCR assay. TCRdb carries this immuneACCESS record with in-frame sequences only. Its versions omit some clonotypes, under half of them owing to an unresolved V gene in the studies checked, with the rest unexplained. The sample records about 160,000 clones, about 86% of which are singletons. Of the sample, about 3.6% falls within the top ten clones. Sequencing was done on a sample of PBMCs or T cells enriched from blood (not recorded which). These receptors all stem from a woman between 50 and 59 years old in a cohort exposed to, infected with or recovered from COVID-19 (not recorded which).

The CDR3 here is CASRRQVGYGYTF. CDR3 nucleotide sequence: TGTGCCAGCAGGCGTCAAGTTGGCTATGGCTACACCTTC. The V and J genes are TRBV12-3 or TRBV12-4 and TRBJ1-2; no clear D. With 6 bases removed from V and 4 bases from J, the gap between germline ends came to 12 bases. The CDR3 loop spans 13 amino acids.

The chain combines TRBV10-3 with TRBJ1-3, with D perhaps TRBD1 (5 bases). Germline-derived CDR1 and CDR2 are ENHRY and SYGVKD. V was trimmed by 4 bases and J by 2 bases, leaving 12 bases between them. This CDR3 spans 15 amino acids. The CDR3 DNA reads as TGTGCCATCAGTGCCAGTGGGGGGACTGGAAACACCATATATTTT. Residues: CAISASGGTGNTIYF.

In DNA form, the CDR3 reads TGTGCCATCAGTGGCAGGGGAGCGGAAAATGAGCAGTTCTTC. It specifies CAISGRGAENEQFF. The J gene is TRBJ2-1, the V gene TRBV10-3, with D maybe TRBD1 (6 bases). CDR1 is ENHRY, CDR2 SYGVKD, per germline. Trimming left V 4 bases short and J 7 bases short, with 14 bases between. The length of the CDR3 is 14 residues.

V gene TRBV6-5 combines with J gene TRBJ1-5; D is ambiguous. The germline gives CDR1 MNHEY, CDR2 SVGAGI. The CDR3 covers 15 residues. The V gene lost 2 bases and the J gene lost 3 bases, with 11 bases spanning the gap. The CDR3 DNA sequence: TGTGCCAGCAGTTACGTCAGTGATGACAATCAGCCCCAGCATTTT. Protein sequence: CASSYVSDDNQPQHF.

The chain recombines TRBV5-6 with TRBJ2-6; 10 nucleotides agree with TRBD1. V trimming: 1 base; J trimming: 2 bases; junction bases outside the gene matches: 6. The CDR3 is made up of 18 amino acids. CDR1 SGHDT and CDR2 YYEEEE come from the germline V gene. CDR3 loop: CASSLIPGQGTGANVLTF. The CDR3 bases are TGTGCCAGCAGCTTGATCCCGGGACAGGGGACTGGGGCCAACGTCCTGACTTTC. The whole variable domain, remainder taken from reference TRBV5-6 and TRBJ2-6, is DAGVTQSPTHLIKTRGQQVTLRCSPKSGHDTVSWYQQALGQGPQFIFQYYEEEERQRGNFPDRFSGHQFPNYSSELNVNALLLGDSALYLCASSLIPGQGTGANVLTFGAGSRLTVL.

V and J are TRBV1 and TRBJ2-3; TRBD1 was called by the table and not checked on the DNA. TRBV1 is marked as a pseudogene. CDR3 length: 20 residues. The CDR3 nucleotides are TGCACCAGCAGCCAAGTCAATTGGGCCCGGACAGGGGGGAGCACAGATACGCAGTATTTT. Amino acid sequence: CTSSQVNWARTGGSTDTQYF.

This clone has only one observation. The V call is TRBV29-1, the J call TRBJ2-1; 11 nucleotides line up with TRBD1. Trimming at V came to 6 bases and at J to 9 bases, leaving 16 bases not matched to a gene. Germline assignment: CDR1 SQVTM and CDR2 ANQGSEA. The CDR3 is 16 residues long. The DNA of the CDR3 is TGCAGCGTGGGGACAGGGGGTGGAACTAGCGTTGGTGAGCAGTTCTTC. Its protein is CSVGTGGGTSVGEQFF.

The chain couples TRBV10-1 to TRBJ2-7; possible D gene TRBD1, 5 bases. CDR1 and CDR2 from the germline V gene are WNHNN and SYGVQD (reference sequence). The CDR3 is made up of 14 amino acids. Trimming cost V 4 bases and J 2 bases, with 12 bases left between them. The CDR3 loop is CASSAGSQTYEQYF. CDR3 sequence (DNA): TGCGCCAGCAGTGCAGGGTCCCAGACCTACGAGCAGTACTTC.

A note on this clone: One end of the junction does not line up with germline, which may come from a read error. CDR3 coding DNA: TGTGCTAGCAGCCCCCCTCGAGCTCCCTACGAGCAGTACTTC. This codes for CASSPPRAPYEQYF. V gene TRBV7-7 combines with J gene TRBJ2-7; D is undetermined. CDR3 length: 14 residues. Looked up from germline, CDR1 is SSHAT and CDR2 is FNYEAQ (reference sequence).

The J gene is TRBJ1-2, the V gene TRBV27; D is uncertain. The germline V and J ends were trimmed by 4 bases and 8 bases, with 17 bases remaining between them. This CDR3 comprises 14 residues. In germline, CDR1 is MNHEY, CDR2 SMNVEV (reference sequence). CDR3 sequence: CASSSGRDTRGYTF. The CDR3 region has the DNA TGTGCCAGCAGTTCTGGGCGTGATACAAGGGGCTACACCTTC.

The genes are TRBV7-2 and TRBJ2-2, with D unclear. The CDR3 has 12 amino acids. Germline CDR1 SGHTA, CDR2 FQGNSA. V was trimmed by 2 bases and J by 6 bases, leaving 4 bases between them. The CDR3 here is CASSLRPGELFF. DNA of the CDR3: TGTGCCAGCAGCTTACGTCCCGGGGAGCTGTTTTTT.

This clone was seen just once. CDR3 sequence reads: CASSLASGVYEQYF. CDR3 nucleotides: TGTGCCAGCAGCTTAGCTAGCGGAGTCTACGAGCAGTACTTC. V gene TRBV11-2 combines with J gene TRBJ2-7; 7 bases map to TRBD2. The CDR3 extends over 14 amino acids. The germline CDR1 and CDR2 sequences are SGHAT and FQNNGV. The V segment lost 1 base and the J segment 3 bases; nucleotides outside the gene matches: 3.

Comments on this clone: The same CDR3 can be traced to other DNA sequences in this sample. The chain combines TRBV2 with TRBJ1-5; a weak D match, TRBD1 (5 bases). The CDR3 loop spans 13 amino acids. V was clipped by 5 bases and J by 4 bases, with 9 bases between them. Per germline, CDR1 SNHLY and CDR2 FYNNEI. The CDR3 sequence: CASSRQGNQPQHF. The CDR3 nucleotides are TGTGCCAGCAGTCGGCAGGGTAATCAGCCCCAGCATTTT.

The rearrangement uses TRBV27 and TRBJ2-7; 8 bases fit TRBD2. The CDR3 runs 16 residues. The V gene's germline CDR1 is MNHEY and CDR2 SMNVEV (reference sequence). V dropped 5 bases and J dropped 3; count of bases not matched to a gene: 12. The CDR3 loop reads CASSPRGGNNDYEQYF. CDR3 nucleotide sequence: TGTGCCAGCAGTCCACGGGGGGGCAACAATGACTACGAGCAGTACTTC.

The V and J genes are TRBV6-5 and TRBJ1-6; maybe TRBD1 (6 bases). Germline V lookup: CDR1 MNHEY, CDR2 SVGAGI. This CDR3 has 14 residues. V lost 10 bases, J lost 7 bases, and 17 bases lay in between. The CDR3 DNA reads TGTGCCACCCCGGGGGGGCCGGGGAATTCACCCCTCCACTTT. Protein product: CATPGGPGNSPLHF.

The chain recombines TRBV20-1 with TRBJ2-3; 10 positions match TRBD2. The germline V gene encodes CDR1 DFQATT and CDR2 SNEGSKA (reference sequence). V shed 3 bases and J 2 bases; nucleotides not matched to a gene: 8. The length of the CDR3 is 16 residues. CDR3 DNA: TGCAGTGCTAGTCCCTTAACTAGCGGGAACACAGATACGCAGTATTTT. Protein: CSASPLTSGNTDTQYF.

The chain's CDR3 is CASSAGREGSRVNTEAFF. Here the CDR3 DNA reads TGTGCCAGCAGCGCCGGCAGGGAGGGTTCCAGGGTGAACACTGAAGCTTTCTTT. V and J are TRBV5-4 and TRBJ1-1, with a possible D match to TRBD1 (5 bases). There are 18 residues in the CDR3. Germline lookup yields CDR1 SGHNT and CDR2 YYREEE (reference sequence). V lost 4 bases to trimming and J lost 0 bases, with 22 bases between them.

The chain uses TRBV19 and TRBJ2-7, with a possible D match to TRBD2 (5 bases). V gave up 1 base and J gave up 3 bases, with 10 bases separating them. This CDR3 has 14 amino acids. In germline, CDR1 is LNHDA, CDR2 SQIVND (reference sequence). The CDR3 nucleotides read TGTGCCAGTAGTATAGGGAGGTCGCACTACGAGCAGTACTTC. Protein: CASSIGRSHYEQYF.

CDR3 amino acids: CASSPRVAASREQYF. DNA of the CDR3: TGTGCCAGCAGCCCCCGGGTCGCTGCCAGTCGCGAGCAGTACTTC. The gene calls are TRBV7-2 and TRBJ2-7, with D uncertain. This CDR3 has 15 amino acids. Germline V gene lookup returns CDR1 SGHTA and CDR2 FQGNSA. V was trimmed by 5 bases and J by 6 bases, leaving 20 bases between them.

The rearrangement uses TRBV4-2 and TRBJ1-3; TRBD1 matches 11 bases. The CDR3 consists of 16 residues. With V trimmed by 2 bases and J by 2 bases, 2 bases remained unmatched. Germline CDR1 and CDR2: LGHNA and YNFKEQ. The chain's CDR3 is CASSQLGQGAGNTIYF. The CDR3 bases are TGTGCCAGCAGCCAACTGGGACAGGGGGCTGGAAACACCATATATTTT.

The J gene is TRBJ1-5, the V gene TRBV7-8; no reliable D call. V was trimmed by 1 base and J by 0 bases, leaving 7 bases between them. Per the germline V gene, CDR1 is SGHVS and CDR2 is FQNEAQ. The CDR3 sequence is 15 residues long. The CDR3 spells CASSLDGGSNQPQHF. CDR3 bases: TGTGCCAGCAGCTTAGACGGAGGTAGCAATCAGCCCCAGCATTTT.

The gene calls are TRBV7-8 and TRBJ2-1; D is unresolved. The V gene lost 0 bases and the J gene lost 4 bases, with 13 bases spanning the gap. Per the germline V gene, CDR1 is SGHVS and CDR2 is FQNEAQ. The CDR3 runs 16 residues. The CDR3 sequence: CASSLAISVAYNEQFF. The CDR3 region has the DNA TGTGCCAGCAGCTTAGCTATTAGTGTTGCGTACAATGAGCAGTTCTTC.

This clone came up a few times. V usage is TRBV28 and J usage is TRBJ2-6; TRBD1 might be the D (6 bases). The CDR3 length is 18 residues. Trimming removed 3 bases at V and 2 bases at J, with 17 bases between. Germline values: CDR1 MDHEN, CDR2 SYDVKM. CDR3 nucleotides: TGTGCCAGCAGTTTGGTCGGTTTCAGGGGAGCTGGGGCCAACGTCCTGACTTTC. It translates to CASSLVGFRGAGANVLTF.

J is TRBJ2-5 and V is TRBV6-5, with TRBD1 matching over 11 bases. The CDR3 loop spans 11 amino acids. The germline V gene has CDR1 MNHEY and CDR2 SVGAGI. The CDR3 nucleotides read TGTGGGACAGGGGGCGAAGAGACCCAGTACTTC. Translation gives CGTGGEETQYF.

This chain connects TRBV5-5 to TRBJ2-7; D is ambiguous. Germline V CDR1 and CDR2: SGHKS, YYEKEE (reference sequence). The CDR3 covers 15 residues. V gave up 3 bases and J gave up 0 bases, with 13 bases separating them. As DNA, the CDR3 is TGTGCCAGCAGCTCAACTCCCACCCACTCCTACGAGCAGTACTTC. Its protein is CASSSTPTHSYEQYF.

The chain combines TRBV5-6 with TRBJ2-1, with TRBD2 matching over 12 bases. V was clipped by 2 bases and J by 9 bases; unmatched bases: 6. Germline values: CDR1 SGHDT, CDR2 YYEEEE. This CDR3 has 15 amino acids. The CDR3 DNA reads as TGTGCCAGCAGCTTTCGACTAGCGGGAGCGATTGAGCAGTTCTTC. The encoded protein is CASSFRLAGAIEQFF.

The chain combines TRBV3-1 (or the pseudogene TRBV3-2) with TRBJ1-5; 7 nucleotides line up with TRBD1. The V gene end was trimmed by 4 bases and the J gene end by 5 bases; junction bases not matched to a gene: 11. Germline CDR1 reads LGHDT; CDR2 reads YNNKEL (reference sequence). The CDR3 totals 16 residues. CDR3 bases: TGTGCCAGCAGCCCCCTACCCAGGGGGGCTGATCAGCCCCAGCATTTT. Translating it yields CASSPLPRGADQPQHF.